A single T cell receptor (beta chain) is shown here with its context. Antigen unknown. Unmatched junction bases numbered 12, after V lost 4 bases and J lost 4 bases. The CDR3 is 18 residues long. Germline values: CDR1 SGHDN, CDR2 FVKESK. The data were taken from a study of T cells in tumors after PD-1 blockade. Study context: Either cemiplimab 350 mg every 2 weeks or pembrolizumab 200 mg every 3 weeks was given. Mean per blood sample: 90,000 to 120,000 templates (24,679-257,772), roughly 34,000 unique clonotypes.

Overall study findings and caveats: About 41% of tumor TCR clonotypes were also found in blood.

Assay: immunoSEQ multiplex PCR; the TCRdb copy retains only in-frame clones and omits some. The profile shows approximately 63,000 clones, around 74% of them singletons. Template: tumor biopsy or peripheral blood genomic DNA, about 616-6,004 ng per sample. This specimen was PBMCs, taken after anti-PD-1 treatment. This chain uses TRBV14 with TRBJ2-6; the match to TRBD1 covers 8 bases. The sequence was obtained from a human donor with basal cell carcinoma. As DNA, the CDR3 is TGTGCCAGCAGCCGGAACCTCATCACAGGGGGAGGGGCCAACGTCCTGACTTTC. Translation: CASSRNLITGGGANVLTF.